One sample yielded the 5 T cell receptor beta chains listed below, sequenced in a study of Ad26.COV2.S vaccination and SARS-CoV-2 variants. Measured with immunoSEQ multiplex PCR; TCRdb has only the in-frame clones, and not every one. The data contain 300,000 to 400,000 clones, 75% to 90% of them seen just once; the ten biggest clones take up 5%. Regarding treatment: 15 to 20 received Ad26.COV2.S at low or high dose, single or two shots; about 5 received placebo; per-sample allocation not given. Sampling occurred on day 63 after the first vaccine or placebo injection. The starting material was peripheral blood, obtained in a trial of Ad26.COV2.S vaccine versus placebo. These receptors were obtained from a person aged 18-65 years who received the Ad26.COV2.S COVID-19 vaccine or a placebo.

This clone has only one observation. The rearrangement joins TRBV7-2 to TRBJ2-5; D is undetermined. Trimming shortened V by 5 bases and J by 3 bases, and 10 bases separated the two germline ends. The CDR3 is made up of 13 amino acids. Germline CDR1 and CDR2: SGHTA and FQGNSA. The CDR3 is CASSPTREETQYF. In nucleotides, the CDR3 is TGTGCCAGCAGCCCGACAAGGGAAGAGACCCAGTACTTC. The full variable domain, completed using reference TRBV7-2 and TRBJ2-5, is GAGVSQSPSNKVTEKGKDVELRCDPISGHTALYWYRQSLGQGLEFLIYFQGNSAPDKSGLPSDRFSAERTGGSVSTLTIQRTQQEDSAVYLCASSPTREETQYFGPGTRLLVL.

This chain connects TRBV7-9 to TRBJ2-1, with 7 nucleotides matching TRBD1. CDR1 and CDR2 (germline): SEHNR, FQNEAQ (reference sequence). V gave up 1 base and J gave up 5 bases; unmatched junction bases: 8. This CDR3 has 16 residues. This CDR3 reads CASSLVEGASHNEQFF. The CDR3 region has the DNA TGTGCCAGCAGCTTAGTAGAGGGGGCGAGCCACAATGAGCAGTTCTTC.

The V call is TRBV29-1, the J call TRBJ2-1; possible D gene TRBD2, 6 bases. From germline, CDR1 is SQVTM and CDR2 ANQGSEA. This CDR3 is 14 amino acids long. V was cut by 5 bases and J by 4 bases, with 15 bases left in between. The DNA of the CDR3 is TGCAGCGTTAAAGGGGCTAGCGCTTACAATGAGCAGTTCTTC. Translation gives CSVKGASAYNEQFF.

The rearrangement uses TRBV7-9 and TRBJ1-5; 10 nucleotides agree with TRBD1. V lost 1 base and J lost 4; bases outside the gene matches: 1. This CDR3 comprises 15 residues. The germline V gene has CDR1 SEHNR and CDR2 FQNEAQ (reference sequence). The CDR3 is CASSLGQGANQPQHF. The CDR3 coding sequence is TGTGCCAGCAGCTTAGGACAGGGGGCGAATCAGCCCCAGCATTTT.

The genes are TRBV30 and TRBJ1-5, with no clear D. The CDR3 totals 15 residues. Trimming removed 0 bases at V and 0 bases at J, with 9 bases between. The germline V gene encodes CDR1 GTSNPN and CDR2 SVGIG (reference sequence). The CDR3 spells CAWSVGIYSNQPQHF. Here the CDR3 DNA reads TGTGCCTGGAGTGTTGGGATTTATAGCAATCAGCCCCAGCATTTT.